A single sample gave rise to the 10 T cell receptor beta chains below, sequenced in a study of T cells after yellow fever vaccination. Each CDR3 protein is one row after TCRdb ran MiXCR on the 5' RACE reads. The table has a few hundred thousand distinct CDR3 sequences, 3% to 4.5% seen once. Here the sequenced sample was PBMCs, taken 5 days after the yellow fever booster vaccination. The receptors derive from a man between 18 and 35 years old who received the YFV17D yellow fever vaccine.

V gene TRBV3-1 combines with J gene TRBJ1-2, with unresolved D. The ends were cut back, 5 bases at V and 3 bases at J, with 7 bases in the middle. Germline V gives CDR1 LGHDT, CDR2 YNNKEL (reference sequence). The CDR3 consists of 12 residues. The CDR3 nucleotides are TGTGCCAGCAGCTGGAACTACTATGGCTACACCTTC. It specifies CASSWNYYGYTF. Full variable domain (outside the CDR3, taken from reference TRBV3-1 and TRBJ1-2): DTAVSQTPKYLVTQMGNDKSIKCEQNLGHDTMYWYKQDSKKFLKIMFSYNNKELIINETVPNRFSPKSPDKAHLNLHINSLELGDSAVYFCASSWNYYGYTFGSGTRLTVV.

This clonotype occurred a few times. The rearrangement links TRBV6-5 to TRBJ1-2, with unresolved D. V was clipped by 2 bases and J by 4 bases, with 14 bases between them. The CDR3 loop spans 15 amino acids. Germline assignment: CDR1 MNHEY and CDR2 SVGAGI. CDR3 DNA sequence: TGTGCCAGCAGTTACGCCCCCCTCGGCGGCTATGGCTACACCTTC. Protein product: CASSYAPLGGYGYTF.

The CDR3 region is CSAINEQFF. The DNA for the CDR3 is TGCAGTGCCATCAATGAGCAGTTCTTC. The chain has TRBV20-1 and TRBJ2-1; D call uncertain. Trimming removed 6 bases from V and 6 bases from J, with 3 bases in between. Germline values: CDR1 DFQATT, CDR2 SNEGSKA (reference sequence). The CDR3 is 9 amino acids.

The chain has TRBV27 and TRBJ2-3; TRBD2 matches at 10 bases. Per the germline V gene, CDR1 is MNHEY and CDR2 is SMNVEV (reference sequence). CDR3 length: 18 amino acids. Losses at the gene ends were 2 bases for V and 0 bases for J; bases not matched to a gene: 8. The CDR3: CASSLRLLAGRSTDTQYF. DNA of the CDR3: TGTGCCAGCAGTTTAAGGCTACTAGCGGGGCGAAGCACAGATACGCAGTATTTT.

The chain's CDR3 is CASSYSGNNEKLFF. The CDR3 DNA follows: TGTGCCAGCAGTTACTCAGGGAATAATGAAAAACTGTTTTTT. The rearrangement uses TRBV6-5 and TRBJ1-4; D gene uncertain. V dropped 0 bases and J dropped 4 bases, with 6 bases sitting between them. Germline values: CDR1 MNHEY, CDR2 SVGAGI. The CDR3 sequence is 14 residues long.

This chain links TRBV5-1 with TRBJ2-3; 7 nucleotides line up with TRBD1. The trim removed 4 bases at V and 1 base at J, leaving 9 bases unmatched. The germline V gene encodes CDR1 SGHRS and CDR2 YFSETQ. The CDR3 runs 16 residues. CDR3 DNA: TGCGCCAGCAGCCCCCGGTCGGGGACAGGCACAGATACGCAGTATTTT. Translating gives CASSPRSGTGTDTQYF.

This clonotype has just a few counts. The CDR3 sequence is CASSALGGRTDTQYF. The DNA of the CDR3 is TGTGCCAGCAGCGCGTTAGGGGGGCGGACAGATACGCAGTATTTT. J is TRBJ2-3 and V is TRBV7-6, with D possibly called TRBD1 or TRBD2 (6 bases each). This CDR3 has 15 amino acids. CDR1 and CDR2 from the germline V gene are SGHVS and FNYEAQ. Deletions cut 5 bases from V and 3 bases from J, with 15 bases between. Full variable domain (missing parts from reference TRBV7-6 and TRBJ2-3): GAGVSQSPRYKVTKRGQDVALRCDPISGHVSLYWYRQALGQGPEFLTYFNYEAQQDKSGLPNDRFSAERPEGSISTLTIQRTEQRDSAMYRCASSALGGRTDTQYFGPGTRLTVL.

CDR3 protein: CATSRRLAGGLETQYF. The CDR3 DNA reads TGTGCCACCAGCAGAAGACTAGCGGGGGGGCTTGAGACCCAGTACTTC. The chain couples TRBV15 to TRBJ2-5; TRBD2 aligns across 14 bases. J was trimmed by 5 bases and V by 2 bases; bases with no gene match: 4. Germline CDR1 is LNHNV and CDR2 is YYDKDF (reference sequence). This CDR3 contains 16 residues.

The chain is built from TRBV5-4 and TRBJ2-3, with D tentatively TRBD2 (5 bases). V dropped 0 bases and J dropped 1 base, with 9 bases sitting between them. Germline CDR1 is SGHNT and CDR2 is YYREEE (reference sequence). This CDR3 has 15 residues. CDR3 protein: CASSLGTRGTDTQYF. CDR3 nucleotide sequence: TGTGCCAGCAGCTTGGGAACTAGGGGCACAGATACGCAGTATTTT.

This clonotype was seen more than once but under ten times. This chain uses TRBV12-5 with TRBJ2-3, with a possible D match to TRBD1 (6 bases). The CDR3 has 15 amino acids. With 0 bases removed from V and 7 bases from J, the gap between germline ends came to 14 bases. CDR1 and CDR2 (germline): LGHNT, FRNRAP. As DNA, the CDR3 is TGTGCTAGTGGTTTGGTCGAACACAGGGATAATACGCAGTATTTT. It encodes CASGLVEHRDNTQYF.